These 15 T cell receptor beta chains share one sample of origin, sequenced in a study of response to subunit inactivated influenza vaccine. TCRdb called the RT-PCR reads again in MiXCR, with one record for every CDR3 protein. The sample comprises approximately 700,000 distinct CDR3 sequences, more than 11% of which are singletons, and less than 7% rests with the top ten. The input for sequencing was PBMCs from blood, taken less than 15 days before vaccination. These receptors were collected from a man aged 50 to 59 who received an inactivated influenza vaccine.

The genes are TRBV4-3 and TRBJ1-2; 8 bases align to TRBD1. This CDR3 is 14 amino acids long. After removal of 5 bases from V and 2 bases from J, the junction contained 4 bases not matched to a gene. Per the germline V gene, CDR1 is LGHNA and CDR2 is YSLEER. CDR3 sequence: CASSAWTGNYGYTF. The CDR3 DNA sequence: TGCGCCAGCAGCGCCTGGACAGGGAACTATGGCTACACCTTC.

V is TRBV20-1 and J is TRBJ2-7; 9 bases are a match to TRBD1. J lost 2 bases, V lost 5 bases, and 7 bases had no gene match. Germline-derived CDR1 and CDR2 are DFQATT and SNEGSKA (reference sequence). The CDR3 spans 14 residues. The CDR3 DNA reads TGCAGTGCTTCCGGGACAGGGCTAACCTACGAGCAGTACTTC. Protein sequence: CSASGTGLTYEQYF.

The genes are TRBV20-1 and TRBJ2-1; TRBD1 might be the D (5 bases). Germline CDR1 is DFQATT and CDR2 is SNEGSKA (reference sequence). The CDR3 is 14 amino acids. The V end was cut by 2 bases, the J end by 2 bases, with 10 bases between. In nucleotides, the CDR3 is TGCAGTGCTAGAAGGGCAGGGACCTACAATGAGCAGTTCTTC. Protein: CSARRAGTYNEQFF.

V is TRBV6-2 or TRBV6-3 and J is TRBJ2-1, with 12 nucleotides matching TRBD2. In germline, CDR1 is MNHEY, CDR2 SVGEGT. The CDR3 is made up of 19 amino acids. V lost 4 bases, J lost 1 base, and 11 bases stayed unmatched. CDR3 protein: CASSSSTSGGSRSYNEQFF. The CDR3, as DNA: TGTGCCAGCAGTTCATCGACTAGCGGGGGATCAAGGTCCTACAATGAGCAGTTCTTC.

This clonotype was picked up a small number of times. The DNA for the CDR3 is TGTGCCTGGAGTCATATGGGACAGAGCAATCAGCCCCAGCATTTT. This encodes CAWSHMGQSNQPQHF. The chain joins TRBV30 to TRBJ1-5, with 7 bases aligning to TRBD1. Germline V gene lookup returns CDR1 GTSNPN and CDR2 SVGIG (reference sequence). The CDR3 runs 15 residues. The J segment lost 1 base and the V segment lost 2 bases, leaving 5 bases of the junction unmatched.

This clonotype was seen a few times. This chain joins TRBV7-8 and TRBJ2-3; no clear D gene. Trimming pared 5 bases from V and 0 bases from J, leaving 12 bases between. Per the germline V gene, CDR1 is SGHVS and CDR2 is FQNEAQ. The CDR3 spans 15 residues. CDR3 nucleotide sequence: TGTGCCAGCAGCGCACAATCTTGGAGCACAGATACGCAGTATTTT. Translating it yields CASSAQSWSTDTQYF.

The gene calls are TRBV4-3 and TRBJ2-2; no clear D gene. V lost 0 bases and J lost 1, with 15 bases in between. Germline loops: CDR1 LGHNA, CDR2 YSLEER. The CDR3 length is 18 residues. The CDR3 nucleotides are TGCGCCAGCAGCCAAGATCAGATAGACGCCTGGAACACCGGGGAGCTGTTTTTT. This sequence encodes CASSQDQIDAWNTGELFF.

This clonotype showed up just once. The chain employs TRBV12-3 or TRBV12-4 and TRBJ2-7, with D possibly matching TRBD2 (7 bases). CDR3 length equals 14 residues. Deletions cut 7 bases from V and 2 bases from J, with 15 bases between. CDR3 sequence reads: CASTVGGAAYEQYF. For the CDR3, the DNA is TGTGCCAGCACGGTGGGGGGGGCCGCCTACGAGCAGTACTTC.

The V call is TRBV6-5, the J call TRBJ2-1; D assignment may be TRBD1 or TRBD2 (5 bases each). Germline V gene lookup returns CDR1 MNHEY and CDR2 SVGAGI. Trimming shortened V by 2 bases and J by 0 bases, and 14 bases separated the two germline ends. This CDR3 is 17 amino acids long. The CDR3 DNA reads TGTGCCAGCAGTTACGACGGGGACCCAAGCTCCTACAATGAGCAGTTCTTC. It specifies CASSYDGDPSSYNEQFF.

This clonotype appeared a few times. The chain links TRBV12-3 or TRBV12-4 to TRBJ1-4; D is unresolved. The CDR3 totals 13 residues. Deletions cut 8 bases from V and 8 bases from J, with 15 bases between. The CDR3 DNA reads TGTGCCAGCTCTTCGGGCCTGGGGGAAAAACTGTTTTTT. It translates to CASSSGLGEKLFF.

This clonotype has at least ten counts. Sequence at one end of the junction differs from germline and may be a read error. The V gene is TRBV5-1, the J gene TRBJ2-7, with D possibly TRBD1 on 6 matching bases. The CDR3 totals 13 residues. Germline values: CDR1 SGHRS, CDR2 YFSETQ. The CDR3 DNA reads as TGTGCCAGCAGTTTAGGGGGAACCTACGAGCAGTACTTC. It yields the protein CASSLGGTYEQYF.

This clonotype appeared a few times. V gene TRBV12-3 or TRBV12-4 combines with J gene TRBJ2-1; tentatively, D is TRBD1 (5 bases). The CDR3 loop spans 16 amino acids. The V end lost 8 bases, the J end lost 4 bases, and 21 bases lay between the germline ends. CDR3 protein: CASAPPQGWRYNEQFF. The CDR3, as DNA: TGTGCCAGCGCCCCTCCCCAGGGATGGAGATACAATGAGCAGTTCTTC.

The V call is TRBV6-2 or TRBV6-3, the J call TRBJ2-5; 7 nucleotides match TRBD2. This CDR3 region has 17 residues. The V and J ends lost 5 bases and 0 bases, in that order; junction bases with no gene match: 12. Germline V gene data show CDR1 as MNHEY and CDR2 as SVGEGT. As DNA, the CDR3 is TGTGCCAGCAGTGGGGACTTTTTGCGGGGGTACCAAGAGACCCAGTACTTC. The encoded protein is CASSGDFLRGYQETQYF.

The CDR3 loop is CASSLPGQGRQAFF. Written as DNA, the CDR3 is TGTGCCAGCAGCCTACCTGGACAGGGGCGTCAAGCTTTCTTT. The rearrangement joins TRBV28 to TRBJ1-1; 9 positions agree with TRBD1. Germline CDR1 reads MDHEN; CDR2 reads SYDVKM. The CDR3 runs 14 residues. The trim removed 6 bases at V and 9 bases at J, leaving 11 bases unmatched.

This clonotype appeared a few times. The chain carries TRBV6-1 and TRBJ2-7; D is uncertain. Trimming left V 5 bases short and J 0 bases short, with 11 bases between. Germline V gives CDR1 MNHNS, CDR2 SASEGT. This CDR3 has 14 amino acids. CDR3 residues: CASSKYSTSYEQYF. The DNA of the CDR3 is TGTGCCAGCAGTAAATACAGTACCTCCTACGAGCAGTACTTC.